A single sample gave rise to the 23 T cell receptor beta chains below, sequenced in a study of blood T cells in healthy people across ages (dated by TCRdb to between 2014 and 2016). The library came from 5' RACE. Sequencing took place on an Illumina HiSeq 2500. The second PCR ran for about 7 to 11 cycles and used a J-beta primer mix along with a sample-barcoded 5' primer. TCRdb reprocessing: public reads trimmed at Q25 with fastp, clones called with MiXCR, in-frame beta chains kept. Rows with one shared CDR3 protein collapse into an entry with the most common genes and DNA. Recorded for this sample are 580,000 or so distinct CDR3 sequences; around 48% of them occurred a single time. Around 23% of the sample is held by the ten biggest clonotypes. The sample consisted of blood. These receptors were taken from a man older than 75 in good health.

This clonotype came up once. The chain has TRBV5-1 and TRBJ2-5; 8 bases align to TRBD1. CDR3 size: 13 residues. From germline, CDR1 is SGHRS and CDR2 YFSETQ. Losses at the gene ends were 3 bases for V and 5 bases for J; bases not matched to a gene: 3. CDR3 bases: TGCGCCAGCAGCTCGGACAGGGCGGAGACCCAGTACTTC. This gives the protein CASSSDRAETQYF.

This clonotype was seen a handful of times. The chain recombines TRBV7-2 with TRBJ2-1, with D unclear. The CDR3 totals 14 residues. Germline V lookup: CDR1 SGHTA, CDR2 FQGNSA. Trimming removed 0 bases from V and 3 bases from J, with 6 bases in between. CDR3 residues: CASSLAAHYNEQFF. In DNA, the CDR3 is TGTGCCAGCAGCTTAGCAGCGCACTACAATGAGCAGTTCTTC.

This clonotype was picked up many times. The CDR3, as DNA: TGTGCCAGCAGCTTAGCCGGAGGAAACTATGGCTACACCTTC. As protein: CASSLAGGNYGYTF. The rearrangement links TRBV7-9 to TRBJ1-2; D not certain. CDR1 is SEHNR, CDR2 FQNEAQ, per germline (reference sequence). V lost 0 bases and J lost 2, with 7 bases in between. This CDR3 region has 14 residues.

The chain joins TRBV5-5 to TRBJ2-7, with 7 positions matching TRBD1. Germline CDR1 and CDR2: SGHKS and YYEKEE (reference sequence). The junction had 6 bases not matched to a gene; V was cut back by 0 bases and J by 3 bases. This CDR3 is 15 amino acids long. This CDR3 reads CASSLAGDSFYEQYF. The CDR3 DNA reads TGTGCCAGCAGCTTGGCCGGGGACAGTTTCTACGAGCAGTACTTC.

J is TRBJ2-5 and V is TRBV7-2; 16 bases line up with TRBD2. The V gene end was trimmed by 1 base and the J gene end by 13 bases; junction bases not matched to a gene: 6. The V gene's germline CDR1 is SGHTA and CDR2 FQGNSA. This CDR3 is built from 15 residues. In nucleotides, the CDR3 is TGTGCCAGCAGCTTAGAAGGGACTAGCGGGAGGGCTAGGTACTTC. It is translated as CASSLEGTSGRARYF.

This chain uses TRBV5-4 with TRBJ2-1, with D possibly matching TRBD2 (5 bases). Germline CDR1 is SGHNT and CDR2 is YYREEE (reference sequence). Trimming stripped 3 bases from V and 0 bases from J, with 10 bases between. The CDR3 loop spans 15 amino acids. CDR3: CASSSSSLSYNEQFF. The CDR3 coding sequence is TGTGCCAGCAGCTCGTCTAGCCTCTCCTACAATGAGCAGTTCTTC.

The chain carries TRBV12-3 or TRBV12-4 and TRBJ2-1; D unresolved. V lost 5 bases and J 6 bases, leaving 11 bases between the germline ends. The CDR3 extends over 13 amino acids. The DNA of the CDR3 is TGTGCCAGCAGTGTCATTCTGACCAATGAGCAGTTCTTC. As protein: CASSVILTNEQFF.

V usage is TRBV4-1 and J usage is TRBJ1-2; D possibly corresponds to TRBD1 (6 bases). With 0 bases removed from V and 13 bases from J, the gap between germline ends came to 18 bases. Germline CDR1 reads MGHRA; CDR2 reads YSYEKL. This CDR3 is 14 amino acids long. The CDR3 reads CASSQEGRGGRVTF. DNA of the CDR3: TGCGCCAGCAGCCAAGAAGGTCGTGGGGGGCGCGTCACCTTC.

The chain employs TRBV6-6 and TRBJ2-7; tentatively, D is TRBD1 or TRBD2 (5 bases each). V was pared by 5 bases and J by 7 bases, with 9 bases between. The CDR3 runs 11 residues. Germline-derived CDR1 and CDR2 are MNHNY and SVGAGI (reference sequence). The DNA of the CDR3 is TGTGCCAGCAGTCAGAGGGGTGAGCAGTACTTC. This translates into CASSQRGEQYF.

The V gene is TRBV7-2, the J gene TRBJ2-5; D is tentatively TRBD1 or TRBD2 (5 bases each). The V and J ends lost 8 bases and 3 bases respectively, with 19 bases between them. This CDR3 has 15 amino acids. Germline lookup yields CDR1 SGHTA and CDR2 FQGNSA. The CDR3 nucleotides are TGTGCCAGCTCACAATCCACGGGGCCTGAAGAGACCCAGTACTTC. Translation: CASSQSTGPEETQYF.

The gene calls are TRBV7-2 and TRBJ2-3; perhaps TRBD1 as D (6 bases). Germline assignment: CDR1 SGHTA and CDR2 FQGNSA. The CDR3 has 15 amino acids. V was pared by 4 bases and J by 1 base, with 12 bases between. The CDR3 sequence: CASSYLDSRTDTQYF. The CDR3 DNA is TGTGCCAGCAGCTACCTGGACAGCCGCACAGATACGCAGTATTTT.

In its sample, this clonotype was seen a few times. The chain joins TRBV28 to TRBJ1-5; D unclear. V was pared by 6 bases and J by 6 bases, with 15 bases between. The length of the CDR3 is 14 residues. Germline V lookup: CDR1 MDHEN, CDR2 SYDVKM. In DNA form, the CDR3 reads TGTGCCAGCAGCCTTGACATCGATACTCAGCCCCAGCATTTT. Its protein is CASSLDIDTQPQHF.

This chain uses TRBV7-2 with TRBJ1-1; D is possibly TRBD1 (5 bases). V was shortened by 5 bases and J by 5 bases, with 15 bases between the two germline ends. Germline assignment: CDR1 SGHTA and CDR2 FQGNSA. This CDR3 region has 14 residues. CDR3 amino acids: CASSPGGGDTEAFF. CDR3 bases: TGTGCCAGCAGCCCTGGGGGAGGAGATACTGAAGCTTTCTTT.

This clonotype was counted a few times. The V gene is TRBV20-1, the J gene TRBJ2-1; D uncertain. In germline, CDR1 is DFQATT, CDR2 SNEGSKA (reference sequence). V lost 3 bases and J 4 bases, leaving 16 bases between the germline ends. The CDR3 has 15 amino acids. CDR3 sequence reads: CSASDGRAPYNEQFF. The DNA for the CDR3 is TGCAGTGCTAGTGATGGCCGTGCCCCGTACAATGAGCAGTTCTTC.

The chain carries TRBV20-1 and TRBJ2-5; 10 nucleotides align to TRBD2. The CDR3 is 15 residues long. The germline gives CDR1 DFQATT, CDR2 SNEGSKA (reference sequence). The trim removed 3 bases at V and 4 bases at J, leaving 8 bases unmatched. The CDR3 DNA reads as TGCAGTGCTAGGAAGCGGGAGGGCCTTCGAGAGACCCAGTACTTC. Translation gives CSARKREGLRETQYF.

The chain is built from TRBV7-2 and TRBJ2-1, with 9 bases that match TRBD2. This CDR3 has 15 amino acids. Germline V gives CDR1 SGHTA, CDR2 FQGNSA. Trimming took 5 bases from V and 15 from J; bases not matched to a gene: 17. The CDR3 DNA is TGTGCCAGCAGCCCTCACCTTGAGGCGGGAGGGCCCCCGTTCTTC. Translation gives CASSPHLEAGGPPFF.

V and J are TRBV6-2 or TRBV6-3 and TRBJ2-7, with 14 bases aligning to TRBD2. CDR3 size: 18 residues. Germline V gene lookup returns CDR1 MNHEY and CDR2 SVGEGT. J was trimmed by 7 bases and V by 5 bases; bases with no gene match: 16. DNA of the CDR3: TGTGCCAGCAGTACAAACGCCGGGACTAGCGGGGGCTCTAATGAGCAGTACTTC. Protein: CASSTNAGTSGGSNEQYF.

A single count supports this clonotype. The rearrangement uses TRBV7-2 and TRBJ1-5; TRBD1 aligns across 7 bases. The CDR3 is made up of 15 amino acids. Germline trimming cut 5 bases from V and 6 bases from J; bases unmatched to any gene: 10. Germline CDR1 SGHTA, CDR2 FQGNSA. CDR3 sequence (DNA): TGTGCCAGCAGCCCCCGACAGGGAGGTCCTCAGCCCCAGCATTTT. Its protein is CASSPRQGGPQPQHF.

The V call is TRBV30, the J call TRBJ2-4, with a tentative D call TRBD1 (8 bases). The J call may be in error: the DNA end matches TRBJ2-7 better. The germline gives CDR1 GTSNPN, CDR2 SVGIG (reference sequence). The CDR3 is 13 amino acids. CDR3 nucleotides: TGTGCCGGCAACAGGGGGGGTACTTACGAGCAGTACTTC. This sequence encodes CAGNRGGTYEQYF.

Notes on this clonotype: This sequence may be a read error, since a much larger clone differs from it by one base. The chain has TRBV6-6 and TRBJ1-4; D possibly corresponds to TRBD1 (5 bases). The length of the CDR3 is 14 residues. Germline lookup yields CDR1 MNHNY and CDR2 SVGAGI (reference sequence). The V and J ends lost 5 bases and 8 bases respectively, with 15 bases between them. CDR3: CASSDGRQIEKLFF. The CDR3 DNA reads TGTGCCAGCAGTGACGGTAGACAGATCGAAAAACTGTTTTTT.

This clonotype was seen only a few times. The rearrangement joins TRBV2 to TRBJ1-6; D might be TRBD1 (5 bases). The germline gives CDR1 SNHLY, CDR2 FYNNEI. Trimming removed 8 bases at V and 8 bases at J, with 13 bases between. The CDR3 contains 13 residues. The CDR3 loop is CASRGTPDSPLHF. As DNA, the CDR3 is TGTGCCAGCCGCGGGACTCCCGATTCACCCCTCCACTTT. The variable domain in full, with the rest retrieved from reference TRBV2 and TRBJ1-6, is EPEVTQTPSHQVTQMGQEVILRCVPISNHLYFYWYRQILGQKVEFLVSFYNNEISEKSEIFDDQFSVERPDGSNFTLKIRSTKLEDSAMYFCASRGTPDSPLHFGNGTRLTVT.

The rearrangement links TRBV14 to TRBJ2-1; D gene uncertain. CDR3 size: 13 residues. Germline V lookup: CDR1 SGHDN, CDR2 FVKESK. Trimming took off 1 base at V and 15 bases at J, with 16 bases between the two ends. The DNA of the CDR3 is TGTGCCAGCAGCCAAGTTAGAGCCTCAGCTCTGTTCTTC. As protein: CASSQVRASALFF.

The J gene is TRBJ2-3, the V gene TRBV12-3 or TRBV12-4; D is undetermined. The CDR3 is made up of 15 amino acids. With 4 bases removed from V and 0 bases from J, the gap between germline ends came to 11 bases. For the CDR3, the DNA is TGTGCCAGCAGTTCGCCGAGAAGTAGCACAGATACGCAGTATTTT. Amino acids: CASSSPRSSTDTQYF.